These 29 T cell receptor beta chains share one sample of origin, sequenced in a study of shared clonotypes between healthy human individuals. Only CD45RO-negative cells positively selected for CCR7 counted as naive CD8 cells, so terminally differentiated effector memory CD45RA+ cells were excluded. Measured with immunoSEQ multiplex PCR; TCRdb has only the in-frame clones, and not every one. The sample lists more than 2 million clones; roughly 95% were seen once. What was sequenced was naive CD8+ T cells from PBMCs. Receptors originate from a man aged 18 to 35 in good health. Some clones in this sample may be carry-over from other donors' samples.

This clone occurred once. V and J are TRBV27 and TRBJ2-1; D is uncertain. Germline CDR1 MNHEY, CDR2 SMNVEV (reference sequence). The V gene lost 1 base and the J gene lost 4 bases, with 11 bases spanning the gap. The CDR3 loop spans 15 amino acids. This chain's CDR3 is CASSLYGLGYNEQFF. The CDR3, as DNA: TGTGCCAGCAGTTTATACGGGTTGGGGTACAATGAGCAGTTCTTC.

V is TRBV27 and J is TRBJ1-1; D unresolved. V was trimmed by 2 bases and J by 1 base, leaving 11 bases between them. The CDR3 covers 15 residues. The germline V gene has CDR1 MNHEY and CDR2 SMNVEV (reference sequence). The CDR3 loop is CASSLRFMGNTEAFF. In nucleotides, the CDR3 is TGTGCCAGCAGTTTAAGGTTTATGGGGAACACTGAAGCTTTCTTT.

The chain is built from TRBV13 and TRBJ2-5; weak D call: TRBD1 (6 bases). With 4 bases removed from V and 1 base from J, the gap between germline ends came to 13 bases. The CDR3 spans 15 residues. Germline V lookup: CDR1 PRHDT, CDR2 FYEKMQ (reference sequence). The DNA of the CDR3 is TGTGCCAGCAGCTCAAGACAGGAGATCCAAGAGACCCAGTACTTC. Protein: CASSSRQEIQETQYF.

V is TRBV7-9 and J is TRBJ1-3; TRBD1 matches at 7 bases. CDR1 is SEHNR, CDR2 FQNEAQ, per germline (reference sequence). With 2 bases clipped from V and 3 bases from J, the junction kept 10 bases outside the gene matches. The CDR3 is 17 amino acids. CDR3 amino acids: CASSLFDRVHSGNTIYF. CDR3 sequence (DNA): TGTGCCAGCAGCTTATTCGACAGGGTGCATAGTGGAAACACCATATATTTT.

The rearrangement links TRBV19 to TRBJ2-3, with D maybe TRBD1 (6 bases). Germline CDR1 and CDR2: LNHDA and SQIVND (reference sequence). The CDR3 runs to 16 residues. Deletions cut 3 bases from V and 3 bases from J, with 16 bases between. The CDR3 sequence: CASSMIGEGETDTQYF. The CDR3 DNA follows: TGTGCCAGTAGTATGATCGGAGAGGGGGAGACAGATACGCAGTATTTT.

The chain combines TRBV9 with TRBJ1-1; D is undetermined. This CDR3 has 14 amino acids. CDR1 is SGDLS, CDR2 YYNGEE, per germline. Deletions cut 3 bases from V and 4 bases from J, with 13 bases between. The CDR3 DNA sequence: TGTGCCAGCAGCGAAGACTTCGGGAGCACTGAAGCTTTCTTT. Residues: CASSEDFGSTEAFF.

This chain uses TRBV19 with TRBJ2-4, with D maybe TRBD1 (6 bases). Germline CDR1 LNHDA, CDR2 SQIVND (reference sequence). Trimming shortened V by 4 bases and J by 0 bases, and 13 bases separated the two germline ends. The CDR3 runs 16 residues. The CDR3 is CASSKGTSQAKNIQYF. The CDR3, as DNA: TGTGCCAGTAGTAAAGGGACATCCCAAGCCAAAAACATTCAGTACTTC.

The chain joins TRBV10-3 to TRBJ2-3; possibly TRBD1 for D (5 bases). The V gene's germline CDR1 is ENHRY and CDR2 SYGVKD. The CDR3 covers 16 residues. V lost 0 bases and J lost 2, with 12 bases in between. The CDR3: CAISESRTPPTDTQYF. In DNA, the CDR3 is TGTGCCATCAGTGAGTCGCGGACACCCCCCACAGATACGCAGTATTTT.

The chain is built from TRBV4-3 and TRBJ2-4, with 7 bases matching TRBD2. Germline V gives CDR1 LGHNA, CDR2 YSLEER. J lost 2 bases, V lost 4 bases, and 8 bases had no gene match. The CDR3 contains 16 residues. CDR3 in amino acids: CASSRGLVISKNIQYF. CDR3 DNA: TGCGCCAGCAGCCGAGGACTAGTAATATCCAAAAACATTCAGTACTTC.

For this clone: One junction end does not reproduce the germline sequence, and a read error may be involved. V gene TRBV4-1 combines with J gene TRBJ2-3; possible D gene TRBD2, 7 bases. CDR3 length: 17 residues. CDR1 and CDR2 (germline): MGHRA, YSYEKL. Here the CDR3 DNA reads TGCGCCAGCAGCGAAGATGGGAGGGGGAGTAGCACAGATACGCAGTATTTT. Translated, it gives CASSEDGRGSSTDTQYF.

This clone was picked up one time. The chain joins TRBV25-1 to TRBJ2-4; D is unclear. This CDR3 is 15 amino acids long. V was trimmed by 5 bases and J by 1 base, leaving 12 bases between them. Per germline, CDR1 MGHDK and CDR2 SYGVNS. The CDR3 reads CASSPPRVAKNIQYF. The CDR3 DNA sequence: TGTGCCAGCAGTCCACCTCGGGTGGCCAAAAACATTCAGTACTTC.

This clone was observed a handful of times. The gene calls are TRBV13 and TRBJ2-7; TRBD1 matches 7 bases. The CDR3 sequence is 13 residues long. Trimming cost V 4 bases and J 3 bases; bases outside gene matches: 3. CDR1 is PRHDT and CDR2 is FYEKMQ in the germline V gene (reference sequence). CDR3 in DNA: TGTGCCAGCAGCTGGGGACAGAACTACGAGCAGTACTTC. It is translated as CASSWGQNYEQYF.

V usage is TRBV5-1 and J usage is TRBJ2-2; D gene unclear. The CDR3 is made up of 17 amino acids. Trimming took off 1 base at V and 2 bases at J, with 15 bases between the two ends. Germline V lookup: CDR1 SGHRS, CDR2 YFSETQ. CDR3 nucleotides: TGCGCCAGCAGCTTGAGTCCCGTCTTGTCAAACACCGGGGAGCTGTTTTTT. Its protein product is CASSLSPVLSNTGELFF.

The chain couples TRBV2 to TRBJ2-7; D unresolved. The V end was cut by 6 bases, the J end by 6 bases, with 15 bases between. The CDR3 contains 13 residues. Germline CDR1 SNHLY, CDR2 FYNNEI. The CDR3 nucleotides read TGTGCCAGCAGCTACGACGGCTGGGGCGAGCAGTACTTC. Translation gives CASSYDGWGEQYF.

The chain recombines TRBV19 with TRBJ2-7; D is possibly TRBD1 (5 bases). CDR1 is LNHDA and CDR2 is SQIVND in the germline V gene (reference sequence). The CDR3 is made up of 14 amino acids. Between the trimmed V and J ends, which lost 5 bases and 0 bases, there was a span of 11 bases. Here the CDR3 reads CASSGRASSYEQYF. The CDR3 bases are TGTGCCAGTAGTGGCAGGGCGAGCTCCTACGAGCAGTACTTC.

This chain links TRBV15 with TRBJ1-2; D remains ambiguous. The CDR3 runs to 13 residues. V lost 5 bases and J lost 1, with 8 bases in between. Germline V lookup: CDR1 LNHNV, CDR2 YYDKDF (reference sequence). CDR3 DNA: TGTGCCACCAGCGGCGTCAATAACTATGGCTACACCTTC. This codes for CATSGVNNYGYTF.

V is TRBV27 and J is TRBJ2-4; tentatively, D is TRBD2 (6 bases). Trimming took 3 bases from V and 8 from J, leaving 14 bases between them. Germline V lookup: CDR1 MNHEY, CDR2 SMNVEV (reference sequence). CDR3 length: 14 residues. Here the CDR3 DNA reads TGTGCCAGCAGTTTCGGCTCGACGGGGGACATTCAGTACTTC. Translating it yields CASSFGSTGDIQYF.

The chain carries TRBV10-3 and TRBJ2-7; 7 nucleotides align to TRBD2. Per the germline V gene, CDR1 is ENHRY and CDR2 is SYGVKD. The J segment lost 2 bases and the V segment lost 8 bases, leaving 6 bases of the junction unmatched. This CDR3 is 13 amino acids long. The CDR3 sequence is CAIAGVLTYEQYF. DNA of the CDR3: TGTGCCATCGCGGGAGTCCTGACCTACGAGCAGTACTTC.

The count of this clone is one. The rearrangement uses TRBV6-5 and TRBJ2-1, with D possibly matching TRBD1 (5 bases). CDR1 and CDR2 (germline): MNHEY, SVGAGI. The CDR3 length is 15 residues. Trimming left V 6 bases short and J 1 base short, with 13 bases between. Here the CDR3 reads CASRVGQGSYNEQFF. The DNA of the CDR3 is TGTGCCAGCAGGGTGGGGCAGGGATCCTACAATGAGCAGTTCTTC.

V usage is TRBV6-5 and J usage is TRBJ1-1; D is unresolved. The germline gives CDR1 MNHEY, CDR2 SVGAGI. The CDR3 totals 14 residues. Trimming removed 2 bases from V and 1 base from J, with 8 bases in between. The CDR3 DNA reads as TGTGCCAGCAGTTACATGGCAGAGAACACTGAAGCTTTCTTT. It translates to CASSYMAENTEAFF.

Comments on this clone: The identical CDR3 is also encoded by other nucleotide sequences in the sample. The chain uses TRBV9 and TRBJ2-3; D is perhaps TRBD2 (6 bases). The CDR3 is made up of 16 amino acids. V was cut by 0 bases and J by 2 bases, with 13 bases left in between. Germline assignment: CDR1 SGDLS and CDR2 YYNGEE. In DNA form, the CDR3 reads TGTGCCAGCAGCGTAGGGTTAGCGGCCTACACAGATACGCAGTATTTT. This sequence encodes CASSVGLAAYTDTQYF.

About this clone itself: Other DNA sequences within the sample encode an identical CDR3. V is TRBV27 and J is TRBJ1-1; no definite D call. Germline values: CDR1 MNHEY, CDR2 SMNVEV (reference sequence). The CDR3 length is 14 residues. The V end lost 1 base, the J end lost 1 base, and 7 bases lay between the germline ends. The CDR3 reads CASSLLAENTEAFF. DNA for the CDR3: TGTGCCAGCAGTTTATTAGCCGAGAACACTGAAGCTTTCTTT.

This chain connects TRBV10-2 to TRBJ2-4; no reliable D call. Trimming removed 4 bases from V and 0 bases from J, with 10 bases in between. The CDR3 contains 15 residues. Germline CDR1 and CDR2: WSHSY and SAAADI. Written as DNA, the CDR3 is TGCGCCAGCAGTGGGACGGTTTTAGCCAAAAACATTCAGTACTTC. It yields the protein CASSGTVLAKNIQYF.

This chain joins TRBV7-9 and TRBJ2-1; tentatively, D is TRBD2 (5 bases). Per germline, CDR1 SEHNR and CDR2 FQNEAQ (reference sequence). The CDR3 totals 13 residues. Trimming took off 4 bases at V and 7 bases at J, with 11 bases between the two ends. The CDR3 sequence is CASSWRAVNEQFF. DNA for the CDR3: TGTGCCAGCAGCTGGAGAGCGGTTAATGAGCAGTTCTTC.

Notes on this clone: In the same sample, other DNA sequences code for this CDR3. This chain uses TRBV7-2 with TRBJ2-1; 8 nucleotides match TRBD2. The CDR3 is 14 amino acids. Germline CDR1 and CDR2: SGHTA and FQGNSA. V lost 5 bases to trimming and J lost 3 bases; unmatched junction nucleotides: 3. DNA for the CDR3: TGTGCCAGCAGCCTTACTAGCGGCTACAATGAGCAGTTCTTC. Translating it yields CASSLTSGYNEQFF.

V and J are TRBV27 and TRBJ2-7; 11 bases fit TRBD1. CDR1 MNHEY and CDR2 SMNVEV come from the germline V gene (reference sequence). This CDR3 has 18 residues. V trimming: 2 bases; J trimming: 2 bases; junction bases outside the gene matches: 11. The chain's CDR3 is CASSLHIPRDRGTYEQYF. Written as DNA, the CDR3 is TGTGCCAGCAGTTTACACATTCCCCGGGACAGGGGGACCTACGAGCAGTACTTC.

V usage is TRBV4-2 and J usage is TRBJ2-1; TRBD2 aligns across 7 bases. Germline V gene data show CDR1 as LGHNA and CDR2 as YNFKEQ. V dropped 2 bases and J dropped 2; count of bases not matched to a gene: 6. This CDR3 is 16 amino acids long. The CDR3 is CASSQPAGEPYNEQFF. CDR3 bases: TGTGCCAGCAGCCAACCCGCGGGAGAACCCTACAATGAGCAGTTCTTC.

This clone has a single count. The chain links TRBV30 to TRBJ2-7, with D perhaps matching TRBD1 or TRBD2 (5 bases each). V was shortened by 4 bases and J by 3 bases, with 10 bases between the two germline ends. CDR3 length: 12 residues. The germline V gene has CDR1 GTSNPN and CDR2 SVGIG (reference sequence). CDR3: CAWNGGDYEQYF. The CDR3 coding sequence is TGTGCCTGGAATGGGGGTGACTACGAGCAGTACTTC.

This clone has just one count. The chain has TRBV4-1 and TRBJ2-7; possible D gene TRBD1, 6 bases. V dropped 6 bases and J dropped 0 bases, with 9 bases sitting between them. CDR1 and CDR2 (germline): MGHRA, YSYEKL. The CDR3 sequence is 13 residues long. CDR3 nucleotides: TGCGCCAGCAGTGTAGGGGGCTCCTACGAGCAGTACTTC. Amino acid sequence: CASSVGGSYEQYF.